A single T cell receptor beta chain is shown here with its context. Per the original methods: Quantification of nucleated cells was approximated via reference gene primer amplification. Assay: immunoSEQ multiplex PCR; the TCRdb copy retains only in-frame clones and omits some. The V and J calls and clone size were taken over from that table, and D and trimming were inferred from the DNA. The sample includes 150,000 to 200,000 clones, around four fifths of them seen just once. The sample is drawn from a study of blood T cell repertoires in COVID-19. In the study overall: The United States, Italy and Spain provided the acute and convalescent COVID-19 samples. Nucleic acid was either cDNA or gDNA, and it came from T cells, B-cell-depleted T cells, or PBMCs.

The V and J ends lost 4 bases and 5 bases, in that order; junction bases with no gene match: 7. CDR3 length: 15 residues. Germline V gene sequence: CDR1 LGHDT, CDR2 YNNKEL (reference sequence). The sequence was collected from a woman aged 70-85 years who had recovered from COVID-19. Sequenced: peripheral blood. The chain carries TRBV3-1 (or the pseudogene TRBV3-2) and TRBJ2-5, with 10 bases fitting TRBD2. The CDR3 here is CASSPPQAGGETQYF. The DNA for the CDR3 is TGTGCCAGCAGCCCCCCCCAAGCGGGGGGGGAGACCCAGTACTTC.